This TCR beta chain was identified during a study of OX40 agonist ivuxolimab in advanced cancers. Study in general: A history of anti-PD-1, anti-PD-L1 or anti-CTLA-4 therapy was acceptable, and over 30% had some. Study-wide points: Partial responders receiving 0.1-3.0 mg/kg showed among the lowest clonal expansion. The expanded peripheral T cells' antigen specificity was not determined.

The cohort excluded patients with autoimmune disease history or systemic immunosuppression. The CDR3 is made up of 14 amino acids. Germline lookup yields CDR1 SGHTA and CDR2 FQGNSA. Assay: immunoSEQ multiplex PCR; the TCRdb copy retains only in-frame clones and omits some. The table has 20,000 to 25,000 clones, under 90% seen once. For this clone: Its antigen is unknown.

Sequenced material: CD4+ or CD8+ T cells sorted from blood, taken in a trial of the OX40 agonist ivuxolimab. This sequence was found in an adult with an advanced solid tumor such as melanoma, head and neck, liver or kidney cancer. The V and J genes are TRBV7-2 and TRBJ2-5; D is possibly TRBD1 or TRBD2 (5 bases each). The better agreement between TRBJ2-7 and the DNA end casts doubt on the J call. CDR3 residues: CASSLMGTTYEQYF. CDR3 DNA: TGTGCCAGCAGCTTAATGGGGACCACCTACGAGCAGTACTTC.